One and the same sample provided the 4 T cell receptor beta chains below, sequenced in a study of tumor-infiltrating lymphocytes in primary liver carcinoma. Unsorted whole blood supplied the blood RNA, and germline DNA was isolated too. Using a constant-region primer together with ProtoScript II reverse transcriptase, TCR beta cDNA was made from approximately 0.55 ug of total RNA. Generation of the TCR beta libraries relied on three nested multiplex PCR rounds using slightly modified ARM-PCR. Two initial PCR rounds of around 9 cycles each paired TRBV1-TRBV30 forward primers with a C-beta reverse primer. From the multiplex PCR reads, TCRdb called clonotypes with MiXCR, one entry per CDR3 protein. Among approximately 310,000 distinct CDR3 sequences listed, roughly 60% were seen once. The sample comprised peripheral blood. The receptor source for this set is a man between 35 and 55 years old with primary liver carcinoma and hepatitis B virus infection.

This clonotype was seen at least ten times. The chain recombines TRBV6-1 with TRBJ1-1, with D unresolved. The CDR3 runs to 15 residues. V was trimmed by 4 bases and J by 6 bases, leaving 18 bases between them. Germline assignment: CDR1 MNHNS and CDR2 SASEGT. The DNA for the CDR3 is TGTGCCAGCAGTGGAGACGGATTAGGTAGCGCTGAAGCTTTCTTT. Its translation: CASSGDGLGSAEAFF.

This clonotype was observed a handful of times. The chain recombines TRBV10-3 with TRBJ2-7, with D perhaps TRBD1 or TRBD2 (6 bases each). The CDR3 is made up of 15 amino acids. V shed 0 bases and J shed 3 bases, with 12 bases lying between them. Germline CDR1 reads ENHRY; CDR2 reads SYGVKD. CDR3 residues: CAISESGGTGYEQYF. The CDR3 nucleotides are TGTGCCATCAGTGAGTCCGGGGGCACGGGCTACGAGCAGTACTTC.

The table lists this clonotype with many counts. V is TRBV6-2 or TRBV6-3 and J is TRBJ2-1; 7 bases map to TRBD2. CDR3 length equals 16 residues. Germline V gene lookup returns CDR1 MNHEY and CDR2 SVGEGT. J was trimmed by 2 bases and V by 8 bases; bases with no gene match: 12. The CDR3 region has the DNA TGTGCCAGCGGCACCGCAGCGGGGCTTCCCTACAATGAGCAGTTCTTC. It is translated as CASGTAAGLPYNEQFF.

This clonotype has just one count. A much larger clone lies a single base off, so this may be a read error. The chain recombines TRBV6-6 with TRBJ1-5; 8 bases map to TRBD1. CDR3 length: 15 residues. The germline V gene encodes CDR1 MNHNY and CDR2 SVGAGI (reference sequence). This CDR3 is CSSTSRTGSNQPQHF. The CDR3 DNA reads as TGTTCCAGCACAAGCCGGACAGGGTCCAATCAGCCCCAGCATTTT.